Listed below are T cell receptor beta chains from one sample, sequenced in a study of early T cells in non-severe SARS-CoV-2 infection. TCRdb re-derived calls from the 5' RACE reads in MiXCR, one entry per CDR3 protein. The sample shows over 20,000 distinct CDR3 sequences, approximately 4.5% of them seen only once. Sequences were obtained from whole blood. All receptors derive from an adult who was a healthcare worker with PCR-confirmed SARS-CoV-2 infection or an uninfected control (not recorded which). Each CDR3 is given with its conserved first and last residue.

>TRBJ2-7|TRBV16
CASSPSGQIYEQYF
>TRBJ2-5|TRBV20-1
CSAKRAGETQYF
>TRBJ1-1|TRBV20-1
CSASSGRTGGTEAFF
>TRBJ2-5|TRBV5-1
CASSSTPQETQYF
>TRBJ1-4|TRBV20-1
CSASFQAKLFF
>TRBJ2-6|TRBV6-2/TRBV6-3
CASTTRRDSSRVGANVLTF
>TRBJ2-6|TRBV6-5
CASSYTTGWRSGANVLTF
>TRBJ1-1|TRBV5-1
CASSLRSGPTEAFF
>TRBJ1-3|TRBV7-2
CASSLQGWIDTIYF
>TRBJ1-3|TRBV5-1
CASSLDPGGNTIYF
>TRBJ2-1|TRBV21-1
CASSNVPYNEQFF
>TRBJ1-6|TRBV9
CASSEGTGISPLHF
>TRBJ2-5|TRBV5-5
CASSLAQLQETQYF
>TRBJ2-5|TRBV5-1
CASSVKPMTGPETQYF
>TRBJ2-2|TRBV12-3/TRBV12-4
CASSPVLGTGELFF
>TRBJ2-1|TRBV19
CASSVIAQVGGEQFF
>TRBJ2-7|TRBV4-2
CASSQDQQDEQYF
>TRBJ2-7|TRBV25-1
CASSESDREFIEQYF
>TRBJ2-7|TRBV12-3/TRBV12-4
CASSPGQGYEQYF
>TRBJ2-7|TRBV28
CATDPPGQKHEQYF
>TRBJ2-7|TRBV7-2
CASSLVSIAGGTYEQYF
>TRBJ2-3|TRBV7-9
CASSPRLAVQYF
>TRBJ2-7|TRBV2
CASSSPLRTYEQYF
>TRBJ1-1|TRBV3-1
CAPHPAGVWNTEAFF
>TRBJ1-4|TRBV18
CASSPGGLSEKLFF
>TRBJ1-5|TRBV27
CATRPAGNQPQHF
>TRBJ2-1|TRBV7-2
CASSLHFGGRAEQFF
>TRBJ2-7|TRBV20-1
CSANPGTDAYEQYF
>TRBJ2-3|TRBV23-1
CASRPRGLVADTQYF
>TRBJ1-5|TRBV6-5
CASSPIGEDQPQHF
>TRBJ1-1|TRBV28
CASSLSRYPPEAFF
>TRBJ2-7|TRBV30
CAWSVQGSSEQYF
>TRBJ2-7|TRBV6-1
CASSERSSGGQDEQYF
>TRBJ2-1|TRBV18
CASSHRSGTSPPEQFF
>TRBJ2-7|TRBV20-1
CSARIGGTGYEQYF
>TRBJ1-5|TRBV12-3/TRBV12-4
CASRTTDIQPQHF
>TRBJ2-7|TRBV29-1
CSVEDRAGGSYEQYF
>TRBJ1-2|TRBV19
CASSPERGAFADYGYTF
>TRBJ1-1|TRBV5-6
CASQGNMNTEAFF
>TRBJ1-1|TRBV7-9
CASSLVQVGGMEAFF
>TRBJ2-1|TRBV7-9
CASSLRSGGYNEQFF
>TRBJ2-7|TRBV20-1
CSASQGAYEQYF
>TRBJ2-7|TRBV11-3
CASSPAGDQTYEQYF